These 3 T cell receptor beta chains originate from one sample sequenced in a study of T cell repertoires in cytomegalovirus infection. TCRdb processed the reads anew with MiXCR; each CDR3 protein has one entry. The sample records around 180,000 distinct CDR3 sequences, roughly 27% being singletons. Material: PBMCs. These receptors were taken from a human donor in good health (CMV status not recorded). Some clones in this sample may be carry-over from other donors' samples.

This rearrangement joins TRBV29-1 to TRBJ1-2; D unclear. V lost 4 bases and J lost 2, with 8 bases in between. Germline V gene lookup returns CDR1 SQVTM and CDR2 ANQGSEA. The length of the CDR3 is 12 residues. The CDR3 DNA sequence: TGCAGCGTTGCGGGAGGGAACTATGGCTACACCTTC. This translates into CSVAGGNYGYTF.

This clonotype was detected only a few times. The chain carries TRBV7-9 and TRBJ2-7; tentatively, D is TRBD2 (6 bases). This CDR3 region has 13 residues. Per germline, CDR1 SEHNR and CDR2 FQNEAQ (reference sequence). The V gene lost 4 bases and the J gene lost 4 bases, with 11 bases spanning the gap. CDR3 in amino acids: CASSSPGRYEQYF. The CDR3 region has the DNA TGTGCCAGCAGCTCTCCTGGGAGGTACGAGCAGTACTTC.

This clonotype was found a few times. The chain combines TRBV7-2 with TRBJ2-1, with D uncertain. Deletions cut 1 base from V and 9 bases from J, with 10 bases between. Germline CDR1 and CDR2: SGHTA and FQGNSA. The CDR3 spans 13 residues. The CDR3 sequence is CASSLVVKSEQFF. The CDR3 nucleotides read TGTGCCAGCAGCTTAGTGGTAAAGAGTGAGCAGTTCTTC.